The clone carrying this T cell receptor (beta chain) turned up a few times. This sample stems from a study of blood T cell repertoires in COVID-19. Some clones are missing from TCRdb's copy, which holds only in-frame ones; the method was immunoSEQ multiplex PCR. The profile shows approximately 230,000 clones, nearly 90% of them singletons. In germline, CDR1 is SEHNR, CDR2 FQNEAQ (reference sequence). Between the trimmed V and J ends, which lost 5 bases and 5 bases, there was a span of 21 bases. The CDR3 has 16 residues. The receptor comes from a man younger than 35 with active or convalescent COVID-19. Sequences were obtained from peripheral blood. The chain employs TRBV7-9 and TRBJ1-1; TRBD1 is a possible D gene (5 bases). CDR3 loop: CASSRPPGAGGTEAFF. In DNA, the CDR3 is TGTGCCAGCAGCCGCCCGCCGGGAGCCGGGGGGACTGAAGCTTTCTTT.